This T cell receptor beta chain derives from a study of control samples from healthy donors and cancer patients. There are 13 residues in the CDR3. V lost 7 bases and J lost 6; bases outside the gene matches: 1. Per the germline V gene, CDR1 is SGHTA and CDR2 is FQGNSA. Sequenced by immunoSEQ multiplex PCR; TCRdb stores in-frame clones only, minus some. The sample records about 170,000 clones, 91% being singletons. This sequence was found in a woman in her thirties in good health. The V and J genes are TRBV7-2 and TRBJ2-1, with 12 bases lining up with TRBD2. Input material: blood. In DNA, the CDR3 is TGTGCCAGCAAACTAGCGGGAGGCAATGAGCAGTTCTTC. Translating gives CASKLAGGNEQFF.